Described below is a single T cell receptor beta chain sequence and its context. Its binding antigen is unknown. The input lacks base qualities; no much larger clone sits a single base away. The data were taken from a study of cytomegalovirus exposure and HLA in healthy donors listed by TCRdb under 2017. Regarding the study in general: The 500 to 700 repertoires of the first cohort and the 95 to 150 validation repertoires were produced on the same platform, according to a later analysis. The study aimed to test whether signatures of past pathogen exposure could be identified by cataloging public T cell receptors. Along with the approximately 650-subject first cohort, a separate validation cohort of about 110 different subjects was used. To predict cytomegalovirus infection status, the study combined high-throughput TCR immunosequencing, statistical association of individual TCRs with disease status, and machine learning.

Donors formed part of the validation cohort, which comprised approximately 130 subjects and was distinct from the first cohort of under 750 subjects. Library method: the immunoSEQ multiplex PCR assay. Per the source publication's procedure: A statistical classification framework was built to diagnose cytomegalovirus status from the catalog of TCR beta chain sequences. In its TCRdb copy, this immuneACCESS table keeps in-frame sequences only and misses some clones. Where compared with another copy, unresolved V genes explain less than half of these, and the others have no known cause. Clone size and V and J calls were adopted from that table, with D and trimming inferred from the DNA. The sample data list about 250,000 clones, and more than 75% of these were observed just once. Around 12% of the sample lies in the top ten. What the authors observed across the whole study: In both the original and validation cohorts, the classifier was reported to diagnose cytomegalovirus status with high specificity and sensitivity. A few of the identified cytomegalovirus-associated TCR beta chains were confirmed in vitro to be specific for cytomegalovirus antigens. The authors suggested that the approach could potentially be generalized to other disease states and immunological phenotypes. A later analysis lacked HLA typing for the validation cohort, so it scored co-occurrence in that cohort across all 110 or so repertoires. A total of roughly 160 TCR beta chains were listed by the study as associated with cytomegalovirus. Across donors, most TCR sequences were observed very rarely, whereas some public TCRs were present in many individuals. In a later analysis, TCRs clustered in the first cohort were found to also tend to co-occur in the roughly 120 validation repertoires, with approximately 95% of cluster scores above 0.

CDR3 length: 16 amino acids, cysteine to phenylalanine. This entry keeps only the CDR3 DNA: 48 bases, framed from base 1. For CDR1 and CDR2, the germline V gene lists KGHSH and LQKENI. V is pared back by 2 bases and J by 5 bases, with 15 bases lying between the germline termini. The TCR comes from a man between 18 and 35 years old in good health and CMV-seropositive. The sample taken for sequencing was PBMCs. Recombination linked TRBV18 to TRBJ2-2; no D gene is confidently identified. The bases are TGTGCCAGCTCACCAAGTTTCGGGTTGCGAACCGGGGAGCTGTTTTTT. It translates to CASSPSFGLRTGELFF.